This T cell receptor beta chain was observed in a study of T cell responses to AZD1222 COVID-19 vaccine. About this clone: Antigen specificity is unknown.

Trimming cost V 3 bases and J 5 bases, with 22 bases left between them. Looked up from germline, CDR1 is DFQATT and CDR2 is SNEGSKA (reference sequence). The CDR3 has 16 residues. Measured with immunoSEQ multiplex PCR; TCRdb has only the in-frame clones, and not every one. Of 110,000 to 150,000 clones in the sample, roughly 89% were seen once. Study-wide findings and caveats: The peak T cell response came first, and repertoires were sampled only after it. Possibly, clonal diversity was underestimated; donors were largely white British and included more females.

The sequenced sample was peripheral blood, obtained on day 0 of AZD1222 vaccination. This receptor was taken from an adult in good health. The chain combines TRBV20-1 with TRBJ2-5; D may match TRBD1 or TRBD2 (6 bases each). The CDR3 coding sequence is TGCAGTGCTAGTGTCGGACTGGGACTCGACAGGGAGACCCAGTACTTC. The encoded protein is CSASVGLGLDRETQYF.